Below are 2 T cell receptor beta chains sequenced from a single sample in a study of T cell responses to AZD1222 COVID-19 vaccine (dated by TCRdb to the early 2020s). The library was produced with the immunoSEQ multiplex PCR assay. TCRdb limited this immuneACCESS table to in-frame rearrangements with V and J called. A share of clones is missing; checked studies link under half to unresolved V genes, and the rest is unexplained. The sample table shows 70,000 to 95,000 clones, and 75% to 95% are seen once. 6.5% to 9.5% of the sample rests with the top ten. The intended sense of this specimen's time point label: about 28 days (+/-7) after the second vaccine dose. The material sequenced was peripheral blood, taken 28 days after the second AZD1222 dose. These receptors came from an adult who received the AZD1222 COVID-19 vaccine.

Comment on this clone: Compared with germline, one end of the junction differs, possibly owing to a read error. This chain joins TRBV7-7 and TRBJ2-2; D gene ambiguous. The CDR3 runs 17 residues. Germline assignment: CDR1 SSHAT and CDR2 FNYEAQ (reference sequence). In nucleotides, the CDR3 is TGTGCTAGCAGCTTAGCACCCGCTCCACCGTACACCGGGGAGCTGTTTTTT. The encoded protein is CASSLAPAPPYTGELFF. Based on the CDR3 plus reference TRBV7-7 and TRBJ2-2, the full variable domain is GAGVSQSPRYKVTKRGQDVTLRCDPISSHATLYWYQQALGQGPEFLTYFNYEAQPDKSGLPSDRFSAERPEGSISTLTIQRTEQRDSAMYRCASSLAPAPPYTGELFFGEGSRLTVL.

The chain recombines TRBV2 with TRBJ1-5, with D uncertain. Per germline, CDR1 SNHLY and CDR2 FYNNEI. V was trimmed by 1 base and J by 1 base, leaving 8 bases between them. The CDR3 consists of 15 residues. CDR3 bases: TGTGCCAGCAGTGAAGGAGGAGTAAGCAATCAGCCCCAGCATTTT. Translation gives CASSEGGVSNQPQHF.